This T cell receptor beta chain was obtained from a study of pediatric ulcerative colitis. Here immunoSEQ multiplex PCR was the method, and the copy in TCRdb shows in-frame clones only, minus some. Here the sample spans 16,000 or so clones, nearly 80% being singletons. During colonoscopy, one to two rectal pinch biopsies were collected. This clone occurred a few times. Its antigen is not known. Study-wide points: Rectal pinch biopsies may include blood-derived T cells. Substantially fewer templates came from a couple of patients' blood samples. Blood-rectal clonal overlap within each person was significantly higher in ulcerative colitis patients than controls. No controls had the two rectal clonotypes shared by ulcerative colitis patients.

CDR1 LNHNV and CDR2 YYDKDF come from the germline V gene (reference sequence). The CDR3 consists of 15 residues. V gave up 3 bases and J gave up 4 bases; unmatched junction bases: 3. The clonotype originates from a boy aged 5-17 years who was a control in a study of pediatric ulcerative colitis. Specimen: gut tissue. This rearrangement joins TRBV15 to TRBJ2-2; TRBD1 aligns across 9 bases. CDR3 in amino acids: CATSRDRGGTGELFF. The CDR3 DNA sequence: TGTGCCACCAGCAGGGACAGGGGCGGCACCGGGGAGCTGTTTTTT.